The 17 T cell receptor beta chains reported below all come from one sample, sequenced in a study of T cells in Graves' hyperthyroidism and ophthalmopathy. Amplification targeted TCR beta CDR3 regions from RNA transcripts. The HTBI set primed first-round TCR CDR3 RT-PCR. MiXCR, run by TCRdb on the multiplex PCR reads, gives a single entry per CDR3 protein. The top ten hold 20% to 25% of the sample, which has about 350,000 distinct CDR3 sequences, more than 11% seen once. Sequencing used blood. These receptors were collected from a woman aged 25 to 39 with Graves' hyperthyroidism.

Points on this clonotype: A clone one base away is much larger, so this may be a read error. This sequence joins TRBV28 and TRBJ1-1; tentative D call: TRBD1 (5 bases). Germline CDR1 reads MDHEN; CDR2 reads SYDVKM. Trimming removed 4 bases at V and 0 bases at J, with 15 bases between. The CDR3 loop spans 16 amino acids. The CDR3 DNA reads TGTGCCAGCAGTTCCAAAAAGGGGACCTTGAACACTGAAGCTTTCTTT. This gives the protein CASSSKKGTLNTEAFF.

In regard to this clonotype: Since a much larger clone is just one base distant, this may be a read error. The CDR3 region has the DNA TGTGCCAGCAGTTACAGCGACGAGCAGTACTTC. Encoded protein: CASSYSDEQYF. The chain joins TRBV6-1 to TRBJ2-7; D remains ambiguous. This CDR3 is built from 11 residues. Trimming took 5 bases from V and 5 from J, leaving 7 bases between them. Germline V gives CDR1 MNHNS, CDR2 SASEGT.

There are many counts of this clonotype. The V gene is TRBV10-3, the J gene TRBJ2-7; D gene ambiguous. This CDR3 is 11 amino acids long. CDR1 and CDR2 (germline): ENHRY, SYGVKD. V lost 3 bases and J lost 3, with 3 bases in between. The CDR3 sequence is CAISDSYEQYF. Here the CDR3 DNA reads TGTGCCATCAGTGACAGCTACGAGCAGTACTTC.

This clonotype was observed at least ten times. The V and J genes are TRBV28 and TRBJ2-3; D not certain. CDR3 length equals 13 residues. Germline loops: CDR1 MDHEN, CDR2 SYDVKM. Trimming cost V 6 bases and J 1 base, with 8 bases left between them. This CDR3 reads CASSSRRTDTQYF. In DNA, the CDR3 is TGTGCCAGCAGCTCCCGCCGCACAGATACGCAGTATTTT.

This clonotype showed up many times. The V call is TRBV28, the J call TRBJ2-7; 9 nucleotides match TRBD1. Germline assignment: CDR1 MDHEN and CDR2 SYDVKM. The junction had 11 bases not matched to a gene; V was cut back by 6 bases and J by 2 bases. The CDR3 has 16 residues. The CDR3 nucleotides read TGTGCCAGCAGCCTCCTCGGACAGGGGATTACCTACGAGCAGTACTTC. This encodes CASSLLGQGITYEQYF.

This clonotype was picked up many times. The V call is TRBV12-3 or TRBV12-4, the J call TRBJ1-2; D unclear. Deletions cut 5 bases from V and 4 bases from J, with 5 bases between. This CDR3 spans 11 amino acids. The CDR3 sequence is CASSEGYGYTF. As DNA, the CDR3 is TGTGCCAGCAGTGAGGGCTATGGCTACACCTTC.

This clonotype was found many times. The chain uses TRBV2 and TRBJ2-4, with 7 bases identical to TRBD1. The CDR3 extends over 15 amino acids. Looked up from germline, CDR1 is SNHLY and CDR2 is FYNNEI. V trimming: 4 bases; J trimming: 1 base; junction bases outside the gene matches: 4. CDR3 in amino acids: CASSGKGAAKNIQYF. The CDR3 DNA is TGTGCCAGCAGTGGCAAGGGGGCGGCCAAAAACATTCAGTACTTC.

The J gene is TRBJ2-7, the V gene TRBV5-1; 8 bases agree with TRBD1. CDR3 length: 15 amino acids. The trim removed 4 bases at V and 2 bases at J, leaving 8 bases unmatched. Per the germline V gene, CDR1 is SGHRS and CDR2 is YFSETQ. The CDR3 region is CASSGGTGPTYEQYF. The CDR3 DNA is TGCGCCAGCAGCGGGGGGACAGGCCCTACCTACGAGCAGTACTTC. Full variable domain (remainder filled in from reference TRBV5-1 and TRBJ2-7): KAGVTQTPRYLIKTRGQQVTLSCSPISGHRSVSWYQQTPGQGLQFLFEYFSETQRNKGNFPGRFSGRQFSNSRSEMNVSTLELGDSALYLCASSGGTGPTYEQYFGPGTRLTVT.

A remark on this clonotype: A much larger clone differs from this one at a single base, so this may be a read error. The chain carries TRBV6-2 or TRBV6-3 and TRBJ2-5, with TRBD1 matching 10 bases. Germline CDR1 is MNHEY and CDR2 is SVGEGT. The V and J ends lost 7 bases and 4 bases, in that order; junction bases with no gene match: 15. The CDR3 extends over 17 amino acids. The CDR3 DNA follows: TGTGCCAGCAAGATTCTGGGACAGGGGCCCCCACGAGAGACCCAGTACTTC. Translating gives CASKILGQGPPRETQYF.

V and J are TRBV7-3 and TRBJ2-5, with D uncertain. The germline gives CDR1 SGHTA, CDR2 FQGTGA. CDR3 length: 13 residues. Trimming took off 3 bases at V and 8 bases at J, with 13 bases between the two ends. This chain's CDR3 is CASSLGGPGTQYF. Here the CDR3 DNA reads TGTGCCAGCAGCTTGGGCGGACCAGGAACCCAGTACTTC.

This clonotype has at least ten counts. The rearrangement joins TRBV28 to TRBJ2-5, with 10 bases identical to TRBD2. Germline V gene data show CDR1 as MDHEN and CDR2 as SYDVKM. The CDR3 sequence is 15 residues long. Trimming removed 4 bases from V and 1 base from J; junction bases left unmatched: 3. CDR3 in DNA: TGTGCCAGCAGTTGGTGGACTAGCGGCCAAGAGACCCAGTACTTC. Its translation: CASSWWTSGQETQYF.

This clonotype has at least ten counts. The chain employs TRBV12-3 or TRBV12-4 and TRBJ2-7; D call uncertain. The CDR3 has 14 residues. With 3 bases removed from V and 4 bases from J, the gap between germline ends came to 13 bases. The CDR3 here is CASSFQGKNYEQYF. The CDR3 bases are TGTGCCAGCAGTTTTCAAGGAAAAAATTACGAGCAGTACTTC.

This clonotype came up many times. The chain employs TRBV12-5 and TRBJ2-1; TRBD1 matches 8 bases. Germline-derived CDR1 and CDR2 are LGHNT and FRNRAP. V lost 4 bases, J lost 9 bases, and 11 bases stayed unmatched. This CDR3 is 15 amino acids long. The CDR3 is CASGWGTGIAGEQFF. The CDR3 bases are TGTGCTAGTGGTTGGGGGACAGGAATCGCCGGTGAGCAGTTCTTC.

This clonotype was seen a handful of times. V and J are TRBV2 and TRBJ2-1; TRBD2 matches at 8 bases. V was pared by 3 bases and J by 4 bases, with 8 bases of the junction left unmatched. CDR1 SNHLY and CDR2 FYNNEI come from the germline V gene. This CDR3 spans 16 amino acids. As DNA, the CDR3 is TGTGCCAGCAGTGACTCCTCCGGGACTAGTTACAATGAGCAGTTCTTC. Translated: CASSDSSGTSYNEQFF.

This clonotype was seen only a few times. The gene calls are TRBV4-3 and TRBJ1-2; D uncertain. Deletions cut 4 bases from V and 10 bases from J, with 25 bases between. Germline CDR1 LGHNA, CDR2 YSLEER. The CDR3 covers 16 residues. The CDR3 region has the DNA TGCGCCAGCAGCCCTTATCTTGTCGAGGGCGGAGGCGTCTACACCTTC. It yields the protein CASSPYLVEGGGVYTF.

As to this clonotype: Being one base from a much bigger clone, this may be a read error. This chain joins TRBV11-2 and TRBJ2-2; TRBD2 matches 7 bases. Germline CDR1 reads SGHAT; CDR2 reads FQNNGV. The CDR3 has 18 amino acids. CDR3 in amino acids: CASSLDLSGGRNTGELSF. CDR3 nucleotides: TGTGCCAGCAGCTTAGATCTGTCGGGAGGCCGGAACACCGGGGAGCTGTCTTTT. The variable domain in full, with the rest retrieved from reference TRBV11-2 and TRBJ2-2, is EAGVAQSPRYKIIEKRQSVAFWCNPISGHATLYWYQQILGQGPKLLIQFQNNGVVDDSQLPKDRFSAERLKGVDSTLKIQPAKLEDSAVYLCASSLDLSGGRNTGELSFGEGSRLTVL.

This clonotype was counted only a few times. The chain joins TRBV7-9 to TRBJ1-2; TRBD1 is a possible D gene (5 bases). V was cut by 6 bases and J by 10 bases, with 15 bases left in between. The length of the CDR3 is 12 residues. Germline assignment: CDR1 SEHNR and CDR2 FQNEAQ (reference sequence). The CDR3 bases are TGTGCCAGCAGTAGGGACGGACTTTACTACACCTTC. Its protein product is CASSRDGLYYTF.